The 16 T cell receptor beta chains given below trace back to one sample, sequenced in a study of shared clonotypes between healthy human individuals (TCRdb year 2020). Receptors were amplified or captured by the immunoSEQ multiplex PCR assay. TCRdb provides this immuneACCESS table in a form limited to in-frame rearrangements. Some clones are lacking; in checked studies, under half of them reflect an unresolved V gene, and why the rest are absent is not known. The sample contains around 88,000 clones, approximately 75% of them found a single time. The ten top clones hold approximately 55% of the sample. Sequenced material: memory CD8+ T cells sorted from blood. The cell subset or site label for this specimen denotes: CD45RO+ cells pooled with CCR7-negative TemRA cells. These receptors originate from a man in his thirties or forties in good health.

This clone was observed a handful of times. The chain is built from TRBV7-8 and TRBJ1-2; TRBD1 agrees at 8 bases. The CDR3 is 14 residues long. Germline V gene lookup returns CDR1 SGHVS and CDR2 FQNEAQ. V was pared by 5 bases and J by 4 bases, with 6 bases of the junction left unmatched. This chain's CDR3 is CASSAGQGVYGYTF. The DNA for the CDR3 is TGTGCCAGCAGCGCCGGACAGGGAGTCTATGGCTACACCTTC.

In its sample, this clone was seen a few times. The chain combines TRBV5-8 with TRBJ2-1, with 10 bases identical to TRBD2. CDR1 and CDR2 from the germline V gene are SGHTS and YDEGEE. The J segment lost 6 bases and the V segment lost 1 base, leaving 7 bases of the junction unmatched. The CDR3 has 16 amino acids. The DNA of the CDR3 is TGTGCCAGCAGCTTGCTCTTCTCTAGCGGGAGCAATGAGCAGTTCTTC. Amino acid sequence: CASSLLFSSGSNEQFF.

The rearrangement links TRBV4-2 to TRBJ2-7; maybe TRBD2 (5 bases). Trimming took off 6 bases at V and 3 bases at J, with 9 bases between the two ends. The CDR3 is 12 amino acids. The V gene's germline CDR1 is LGHNA and CDR2 YNFKEQ. This chain's CDR3 is CASSLGSYEQYF. The CDR3 DNA reads as TGTGCCAGCAGTCTAGGGAGCTACGAGCAGTACTTC.

V is TRBV7-2 and J is TRBJ2-7; a possible D gene is TRBD1 (6 bases). Germline V gene sequence: CDR1 SGHTA, CDR2 FQGNSA. The CDR3 totals 14 residues. Trimming pared 10 bases from V and 1 base from J, leaving 17 bases between. The CDR3 region is CATASQGGSYEQYF. The DNA for the CDR3 is TGTGCCACCGCATCACAGGGTGGATCCTACGAGCAGTACTTC.

The CDR3 DNA reads TGTGCCAGCAGCTTAACCGCGGGGGACTACGAGCAGTACTTC. Its protein is CASSLTAGDYEQYF. J is TRBJ2-7 and V is TRBV11-2; 7 bases agree with TRBD2. The V gene's germline CDR1 is SGHAT and CDR2 FQNNGV. Trimming at V came to 2 bases and at J to 3 bases, leaving 4 bases not matched to a gene. CDR3 length: 14 amino acids.

The chain joins TRBV28 to TRBJ1-2, with 10 nucleotides matching TRBD1. Germline CDR1 MDHEN, CDR2 SYDVKM. The trim removed 5 bases at V and 10 bases at J, leaving 13 bases unmatched. There are 15 residues in the CDR3. The CDR3 spells CASSPEGQGYQAYTF. DNA of the CDR3: TGTGCCAGCAGTCCCGAGGGACAGGGGTATCAAGCCTACACCTTC.

This chain links TRBV4-3 with TRBJ2-1; TRBD2 matches at 9 bases. The CDR3 runs 17 residues. With 1 base clipped from V and 3 bases from J, the junction kept 7 bases outside the gene matches. Germline lookup yields CDR1 LGHNA and CDR2 YSLEER. CDR3 DNA: TGCGCCAGCAGCCAAGGACTAGCGGCCCTACGCTACAATGAGCAGTTCTTC. Protein product: CASSQGLAALRYNEQFF.

The chain couples TRBV2 to TRBJ1-1; D might be TRBD1 (6 bases). Trimming shortened V by 7 bases and J by 0 bases, and 12 bases separated the two germline ends. From germline, CDR1 is SNHLY and CDR2 FYNNEI. The CDR3 consists of 14 residues. This chain's CDR3 is CASNNRDMNTEAFF. The CDR3 coding sequence is TGTGCCAGCAATAACCGGGACATGAACACTGAAGCTTTCTTT. The complete variable domain, with remaining parts taken from reference TRBV2 and TRBJ1-1, reads EPEVTQTPSHQVTQMGQEVILRCVPISNHLYFYWYRQILGQKVEFLVSFYNNEISEKSEIFDDQFSVERPDGSNFTLKIRSTKLEDSAMYFCASNNRDMNTEAFFGQGTRLTVV.

The chain uses TRBV30 and TRBJ2-1, with TRBD2 as a possible D gene (5 bases). Deletions cut 1 base from V and 8 bases from J, with 15 bases between. CDR3 length: 14 residues. CDR1 and CDR2 (germline): GTSNPN, SVGIG (reference sequence). Here the CDR3 reads CAWSGLAAIDEQFF. Written as DNA, the CDR3 is TGTGCCTGGAGTGGGCTAGCTGCAATCGATGAGCAGTTCTTC.

The chain combines TRBV5-1 with TRBJ2-1, with 7 positions matching TRBD2. J was trimmed by 5 bases and V by 5 bases; bases with no gene match: 10. Germline V CDR1 and CDR2: SGHRS, YFSETQ. The CDR3 length is 15 residues. CDR3 nucleotides: TGCGCCAGCAGTCCGCAACCGGGACTAAACAATGAGCAGTTCTTC. It yields the protein CASSPQPGLNNEQFF.

As regards this clone: At one end, the junction sequence differs from germline, possibly due to a read error. The chain uses TRBV29-1 and TRBJ2-3; D is unclear. This CDR3 contains 10 residues. Germline CDR1 is SQVTM and CDR2 is ANQGSEA. The CDR3 bases are TGCAACGTTGACACAGATACGCAGTATTTT. It encodes CNVDTDTQYF.

This clone has only a few counts. This chain uses TRBV5-7 with TRBJ2-2; possible D gene TRBD2, 6 bases. TRBV5-7 is identified as an open reading frame with a role that is uncertain. V shed 4 bases and J shed 5 bases, with 6 bases lying between them. The CDR3 sequence is 12 residues long. The CDR3: CASSLATGELFF. The CDR3 bases are TGTGCCAGCAGCCTAGCGACCGGGGAGCTGTTTTTT.

V gene TRBV25-1 combines with J gene TRBJ2-1; D might be TRBD2 (6 bases). Trimming removed 6 bases from V and 10 bases from J, with 13 bases in between. This CDR3 comprises 12 residues. Germline V gene sequence: CDR1 MGHDK, CDR2 SYGVNS. The CDR3 nucleotides are TGTGCCAGCAGCGTGTCAGGACTAGAGCAGTTCTTC. Its translation is CASSVSGLEQFF.

The DNA of the CDR3 is TGTGCCAGCAGCTTAAGCGGGAGGGCCACCTACGAGCAGTACTTC. Residues: CASSLSGRATYEQYF. This sequence joins TRBV7-2 and TRBJ2-7; 10 bases fit TRBD2. Germline CDR1 reads SGHTA; CDR2 reads FQGNSA. The CDR3 has 15 amino acids. V shed 2 bases, J shed 2 bases, and the junction held 3 bases outside the gene matches.

The V and J genes are TRBV9 and TRBJ2-1, with D unclear. Between the trimmed V and J ends, which lost 4 bases and 10 bases, there was a span of 18 bases. CDR3 size: 14 residues. Per the germline V gene, CDR1 is SGDLS and CDR2 is YYNGEE. DNA of the CDR3: TGTGCCAGCAGCCCCCCCCTAGGAGAATGGGAGCAGTTCTTC. This codes for CASSPPLGEWEQFF.

This clone has a handful of counts. The V call is TRBV11-3, the J call TRBJ2-2; 9 bases are a match to TRBD1. The length of the CDR3 is 16 residues. Trimming took 5 bases from V and 1 from J; bases not matched to a gene: 5. Germline V CDR1 and CDR2: SGHNT, YENEEA. CDR3 sequence reads: CASSKQGAQNTGELFF. The CDR3 region has the DNA TGTGCCAGCAGCAAACAGGGGGCGCAGAACACCGGGGAGCTGTTTTTT.